The present TCR beta chain was sequenced within a study of vaccination and CD4 T cells after COVID-19. For the study at large: Stimulation of cells relied on overlapping spike peptides derived from SARS-CoV-2, HCoV-NL63, HCoV-OC43 and HCoV-229E.

With the Oncomine TCR Beta short-read assay, DNA from cultured CD4+ T cells was sequenced. After culture, CD4+ T cells served as the source for genomic DNA extraction. TCRdb reanalysed the PCR reads using MiXCR and keeps one entry per CDR3 protein. The table lists 13,000 or so distinct CDR3 sequences, roughly 45% of them singletons. Comments on this clonotype: Its antigen is unknown.

Treatment: roughly 11-day PBMC culture with coronavirus spike peptide pools or control peptides (ViraFEST assay). The sequencing input was CD4+ T cells from blood, cultured in vitro. This receptor was taken from a human donor who had recovered from COVID-19.

The CDR3: CASSELGQGAETQYF. The CDR3 bases are TGTGCCAGCAGTGAATTGGGACAGGGGGCAGAGACCCAGTACTTC. The chain carries TRBV2 and TRBJ2-5, with TRBD1 matching 12 bases. J lost 4 bases, V lost 2 bases, and 2 bases had no gene match. CDR3 length equals 15 residues. CDR1 and CDR2 (germline): SNHLY, FYNNEI. The entire variable domain, with the rest obtained from reference TRBV2 and TRBJ2-5, is as follows: EPEVTQTPSHQVTQMGQEVILRCVPISNHLYFYWYRQILGQKVEFLVSFYNNEISEKSEIFDDQFSVERPDGSNFTLKIRSTKLEDSAMYFCASSELGQGAETQYFGPGTRLLVL.